This T cell receptor beta chain came from a study of T cells after yellow fever vaccination. Germline-derived CDR1 and CDR2 are SGHRS and YFSETQ. V was cut by 0 bases and J by 1 base, with 7 bases left in between. The CDR3 sequence is 14 residues long. This clonotype was seen a few times. The antigen is not known. UMIs were added to TCR cDNA along with a universal primer site when it was made by 5'RACE template switching. TCRdb used MiXCR to reprocess the 5' RACE reads, holding one entry per CDR3 protein. The sample has about 400,000 distinct CDR3 sequences, about 6.2% seen once. Whole-study findings and limits: A small proportion of clonotypes was detected in both the CD4 and CD8 compartments.

The chain is built from TRBV5-1 and TRBJ2-5; no clear D. The sequencing here drew on PBMCs, taken 5 days after the yellow fever booster vaccination. This TCR came from a man aged 25 to 45 who received the YFV17D yellow fever vaccine. The CDR3 is CASSLAPVQETQYF. CDR3 coding DNA: TGCGCCAGCAGCTTGGCCCCCGTCCAAGAGACCCAGTACTTC.